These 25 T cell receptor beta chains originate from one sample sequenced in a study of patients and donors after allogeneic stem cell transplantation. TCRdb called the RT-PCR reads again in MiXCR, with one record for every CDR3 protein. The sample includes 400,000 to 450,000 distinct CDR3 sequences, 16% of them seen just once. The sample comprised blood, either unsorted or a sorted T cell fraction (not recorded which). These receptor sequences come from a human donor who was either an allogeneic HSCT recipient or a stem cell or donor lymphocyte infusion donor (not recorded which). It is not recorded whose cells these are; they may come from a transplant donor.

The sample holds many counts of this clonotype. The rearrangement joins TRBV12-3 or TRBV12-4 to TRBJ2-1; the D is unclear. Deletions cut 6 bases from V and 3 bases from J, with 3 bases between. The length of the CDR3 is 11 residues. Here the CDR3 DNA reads TGTGCCAGCAGCGTCTACAATGAGCAGTTCTTC. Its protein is CASSVYNEQFF.

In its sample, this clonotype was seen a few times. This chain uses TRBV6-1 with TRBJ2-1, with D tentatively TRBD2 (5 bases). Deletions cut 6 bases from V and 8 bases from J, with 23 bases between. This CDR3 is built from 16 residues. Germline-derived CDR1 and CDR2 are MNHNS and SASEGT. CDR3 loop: CASRARGSSLKYEQFF. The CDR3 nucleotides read TGTGCCAGCAGAGCTCGTGGGAGCTCACTAAAGTATGAGCAGTTCTTC.

In nucleotides, the CDR3 is TGTGCCAGCAGCCCAGGGAGCAGATCCTACGAGCAGTACTTC. This sequence encodes CASSPGSRSYEQYF. The chain uses TRBV7-3 and TRBJ2-7; tentatively, D is TRBD1 or TRBD2 (5 bases each). V was pared by 5 bases and J by 1 base, with 12 bases between. Germline-derived CDR1 and CDR2 are SGHTA and FQGTGA. The CDR3 contains 14 residues. Full variable domain (rest looked up from reference TRBV7-3 and TRBJ2-7): GAGVSQTPSNKVTEKGKYVELRCDPISGHTALYWYRQSLGQGPEFLIYFQGTGAADDSGLPNDRFFAVRPEGSVSTLKIQRTERGDSAVYLCASSPGSRSYEQYFGPGTRLTVT.

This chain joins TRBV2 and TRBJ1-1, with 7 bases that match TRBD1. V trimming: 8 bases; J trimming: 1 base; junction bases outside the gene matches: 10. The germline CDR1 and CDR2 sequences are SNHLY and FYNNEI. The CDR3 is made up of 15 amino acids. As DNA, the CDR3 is TGTGCCAGCGTTTTACAGGGGAGGAAGAACACTGAAGCTTTCTTT. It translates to CASVLQGRKNTEAFF. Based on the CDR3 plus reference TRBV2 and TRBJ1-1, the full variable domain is EPEVTQTPSHQVTQMGQEVILRCVPISNHLYFYWYRQILGQKVEFLVSFYNNEISEKSEIFDDQFSVERPDGSNFTLKIRSTKLEDSAMYFCASVLQGRKNTEAFFGQGTRLTVV.

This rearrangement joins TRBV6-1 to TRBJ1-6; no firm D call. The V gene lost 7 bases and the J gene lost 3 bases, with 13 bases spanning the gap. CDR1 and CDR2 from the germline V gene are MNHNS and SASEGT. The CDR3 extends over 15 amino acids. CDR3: CASTQEPYYNSPLHF. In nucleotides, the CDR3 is TGTGCCAGCACGCAGGAACCTTACTATAATTCACCCCTCCACTTT.

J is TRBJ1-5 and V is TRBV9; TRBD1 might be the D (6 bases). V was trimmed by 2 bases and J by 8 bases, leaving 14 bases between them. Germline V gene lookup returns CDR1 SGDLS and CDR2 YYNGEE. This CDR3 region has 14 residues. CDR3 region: CASSVGQSVEPQHF. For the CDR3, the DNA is TGTGCCAGCAGCGTCGGACAGTCCGTAGAGCCCCAGCATTTT.

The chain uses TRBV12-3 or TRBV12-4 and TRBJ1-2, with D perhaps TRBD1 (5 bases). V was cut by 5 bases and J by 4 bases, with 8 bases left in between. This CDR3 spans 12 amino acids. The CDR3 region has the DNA TGTGCCAGCAGTGCAGGGTTCTATGGCTACACCTTC. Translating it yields CASSAGFYGYTF.

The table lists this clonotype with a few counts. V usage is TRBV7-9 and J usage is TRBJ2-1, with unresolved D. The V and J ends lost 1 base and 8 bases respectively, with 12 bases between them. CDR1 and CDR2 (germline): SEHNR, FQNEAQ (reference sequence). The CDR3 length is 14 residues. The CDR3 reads CASSLGQVIDEQFF. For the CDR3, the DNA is TGTGCCAGCAGCTTAGGTCAGGTAATCGATGAGCAGTTCTTC.

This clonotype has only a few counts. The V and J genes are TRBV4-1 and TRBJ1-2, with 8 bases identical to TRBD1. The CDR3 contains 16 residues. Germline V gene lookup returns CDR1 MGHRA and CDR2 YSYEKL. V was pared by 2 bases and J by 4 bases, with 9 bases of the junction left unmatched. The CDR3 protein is CASSQPGQGLRYGYTF. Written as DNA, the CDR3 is TGCGCCAGCAGCCAACCCGGACAGGGATTGCGCTATGGCTACACCTTC.

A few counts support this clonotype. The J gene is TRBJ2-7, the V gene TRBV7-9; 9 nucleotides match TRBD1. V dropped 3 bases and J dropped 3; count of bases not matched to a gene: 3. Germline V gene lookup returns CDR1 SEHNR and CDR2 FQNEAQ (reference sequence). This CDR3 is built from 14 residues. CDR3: CASSFRDRDYEQYF. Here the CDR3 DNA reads TGTGCCAGCAGCTTCCGGGACAGGGACTACGAGCAGTACTTC.

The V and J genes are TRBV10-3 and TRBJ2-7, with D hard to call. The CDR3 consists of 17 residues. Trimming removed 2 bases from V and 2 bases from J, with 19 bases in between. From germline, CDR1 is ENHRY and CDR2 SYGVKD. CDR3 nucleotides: TGTGCCATCAGTGAGCGCGGACCCAACGAAGGGACCTACGAGCAGTACTTC. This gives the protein CAISERGPNEGTYEQYF.

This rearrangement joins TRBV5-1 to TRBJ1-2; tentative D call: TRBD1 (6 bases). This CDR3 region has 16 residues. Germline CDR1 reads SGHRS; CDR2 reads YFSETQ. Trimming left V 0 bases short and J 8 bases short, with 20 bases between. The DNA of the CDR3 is TGCGCCAGCAGCTTGGACCCCTCGGTGGGGGCACGGGGCTACACCTTC. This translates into CASSLDPSVGARGYTF.

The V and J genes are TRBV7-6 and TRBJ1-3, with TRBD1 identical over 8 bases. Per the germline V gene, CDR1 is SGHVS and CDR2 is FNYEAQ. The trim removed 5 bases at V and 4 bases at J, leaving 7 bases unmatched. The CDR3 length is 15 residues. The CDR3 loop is CASSTSGQGGNTIYF. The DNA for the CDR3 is TGTGCCAGCAGCACCTCCGGACAGGGAGGAAACACCATATATTTT.

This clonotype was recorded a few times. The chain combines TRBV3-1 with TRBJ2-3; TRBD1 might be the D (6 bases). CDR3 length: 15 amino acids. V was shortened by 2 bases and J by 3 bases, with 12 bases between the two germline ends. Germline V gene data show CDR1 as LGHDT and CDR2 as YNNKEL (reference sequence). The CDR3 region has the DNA TGTGCCAGCAGCCAATTGGGGGCATGGACAGATACGCAGTATTTT. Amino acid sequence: CASSQLGAWTDTQYF.

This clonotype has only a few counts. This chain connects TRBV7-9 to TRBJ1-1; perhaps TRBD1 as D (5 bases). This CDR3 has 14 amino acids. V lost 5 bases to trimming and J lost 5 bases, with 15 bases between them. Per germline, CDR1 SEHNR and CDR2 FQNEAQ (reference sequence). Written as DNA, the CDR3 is TGTGCCAGCAGCCTCATAACGGGGGGAACTGAAGCTTTCTTT. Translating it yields CASSLITGGTEAFF.

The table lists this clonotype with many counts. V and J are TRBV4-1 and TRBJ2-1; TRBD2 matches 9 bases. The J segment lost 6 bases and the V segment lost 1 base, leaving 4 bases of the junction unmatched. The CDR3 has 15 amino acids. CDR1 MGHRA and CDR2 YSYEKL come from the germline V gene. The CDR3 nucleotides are TGCGCCAGCAGCCAAGGTAGCGGGAGTTGCAATGAGCAGTTCTTC. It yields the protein CASSQGSGSCNEQFF.

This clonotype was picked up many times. The CDR3 bases are TGCGCCAGCAGAGAGAGGGACGAGCAGTACTTC. It specifies CASRERDEQYF. The chain uses TRBV4-1 and TRBJ2-7; tentative D call: TRBD2 (5 bases). This CDR3 is built from 11 residues. Deletions cut 6 bases from V and 5 bases from J, with 8 bases between. CDR1 and CDR2 from the germline V gene are MGHRA and YSYEKL.

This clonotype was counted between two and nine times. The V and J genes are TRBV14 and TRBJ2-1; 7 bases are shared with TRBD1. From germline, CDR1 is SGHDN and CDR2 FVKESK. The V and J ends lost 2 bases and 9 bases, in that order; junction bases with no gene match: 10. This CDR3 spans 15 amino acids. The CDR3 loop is CASSQRGGEIPEQFF. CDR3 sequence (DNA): TGTGCCAGCAGCCAAAGAGGGGGCGAAATCCCTGAGCAGTTCTTC.

The CDR3 here is CASSLNREVGTQYF. The CDR3 DNA follows: TGTGCCAGCAGCTTAAACAGGGAAGTGGGTACGCAGTATTTT. The chain links TRBV9 to TRBJ2-3, with D perhaps TRBD1 (6 bases). The V and J ends lost 4 bases and 8 bases respectively, with 17 bases between them. CDR3 length equals 14 residues. Germline CDR1 reads SGDLS; CDR2 reads YYNGEE.

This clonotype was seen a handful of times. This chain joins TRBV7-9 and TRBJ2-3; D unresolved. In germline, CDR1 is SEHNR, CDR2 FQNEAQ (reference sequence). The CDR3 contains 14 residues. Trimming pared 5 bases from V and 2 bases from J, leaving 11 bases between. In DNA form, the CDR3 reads TGTGCCAGCAGCAAGGATCCTCTCACAGATACGCAGTATTTT. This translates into CASSKDPLTDTQYF. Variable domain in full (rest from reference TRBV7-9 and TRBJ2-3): DTGVSQNPRHKITKRGQNVTFRCDPISEHNRLYWYRQTLGQGPEFLTYFQNEAQLEKSRLLSDRFSAERPKGSFSTLEIQRTEQGDSAMYLCASSKDPLTDTQYFGPGTRLTVL.

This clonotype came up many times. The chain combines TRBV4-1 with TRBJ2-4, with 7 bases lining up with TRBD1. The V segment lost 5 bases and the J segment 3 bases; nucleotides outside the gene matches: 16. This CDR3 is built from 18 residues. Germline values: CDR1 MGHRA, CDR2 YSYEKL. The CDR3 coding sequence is TGCGCCAGCAGCTTCCGCCCCCAGGGGGAGAAGGGCAAAAACATTCAGTACTTC. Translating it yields CASSFRPQGEKGKNIQYF.

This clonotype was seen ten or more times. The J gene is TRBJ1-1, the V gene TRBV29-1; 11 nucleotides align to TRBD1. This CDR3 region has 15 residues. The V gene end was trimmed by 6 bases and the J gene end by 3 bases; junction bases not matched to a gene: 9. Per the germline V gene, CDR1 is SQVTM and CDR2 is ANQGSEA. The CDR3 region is CSVSRTGGAYTEAFF. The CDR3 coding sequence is TGCAGCGTATCCCGGACAGGGGGCGCTTACACTGAAGCTTTCTTT.

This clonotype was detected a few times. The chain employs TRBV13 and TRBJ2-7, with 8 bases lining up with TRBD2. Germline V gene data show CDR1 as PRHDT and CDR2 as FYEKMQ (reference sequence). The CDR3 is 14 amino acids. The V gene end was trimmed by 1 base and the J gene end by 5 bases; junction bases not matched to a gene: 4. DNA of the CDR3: TGTGCCAGCAGCTTAGATGATAGCGGGGACGAGCAGTACTTC. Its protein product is CASSLDDSGDEQYF. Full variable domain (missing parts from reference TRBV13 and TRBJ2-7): AAGVIQSPRHLIKEKRETATLKCYPIPRHDTVYWYQQGPGQDPQFLISFYEKMQSDKGSIPDRFSAQQFSDYHSELNMSSLELGDSALYFCASSLDDSGDEQYFGPGTRLTVT.

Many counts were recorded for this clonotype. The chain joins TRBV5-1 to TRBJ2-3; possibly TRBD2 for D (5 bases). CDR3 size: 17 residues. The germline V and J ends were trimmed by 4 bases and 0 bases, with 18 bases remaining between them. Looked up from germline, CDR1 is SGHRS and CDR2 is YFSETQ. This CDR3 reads CASSTGGLFFSTDTQYF. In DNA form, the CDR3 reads TGCGCCAGCAGCACCGGAGGTCTATTTTTTAGCACAGATACGCAGTATTTT.

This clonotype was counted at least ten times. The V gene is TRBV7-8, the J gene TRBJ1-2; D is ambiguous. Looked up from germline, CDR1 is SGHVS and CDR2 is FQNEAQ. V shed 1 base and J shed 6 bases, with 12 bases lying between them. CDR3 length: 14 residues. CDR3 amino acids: CASSLVGYKDGYTF. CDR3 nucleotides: TGTGCCAGCAGCTTAGTAGGGTATAAGGATGGCTACACCTTC.